These T cell receptor beta chains were read from a single sample in a study of CD8 T cells in ankylosing spondylitis. A single record per CDR3 protein comes from TCRdb applying MiXCR to the 5' RACE reads. The sample records some 400,000 distinct CDR3 sequences, under 25% being singletons. The sample consisted of blood, either unsorted or a sorted T cell fraction (not recorded which). These receptor sequences come from a male donor with ankylosing spondylitis. The CDR3 runs from the conserved cysteine through the conserved F or W. The D gene is left open where the match is weak. A clone size is listed for some rows: how often the clone was seen (once, few, many), or a class if it is expanded.

TRBV7-3	few	TRBD2	TRBJ2-3	15	CASSQLALSTDTQYF	TGTGCCAGCAGCCAACTAGCGCTTAGCACAGATACGCAGTATTTT
TRBV29-1	NA	NA	TRBJ1-2	11	CSAGGQYGYTF	TGCAGCGCCGGAGGACAGTATGGCTACACCTTC
TRBV6-5	few	TRBD2	TRBJ2-5	16	CASSYSSGRGRETQYF	TGTGCCAGCAGTTACAGTAGCGGGAGGGGGAGAGAGACCCAGTACTTC
TRBV5-1	few	NA	TRBJ2-5	16	CASSLDTSAVQETQYF	TGCGCCAGCAGCTTGGATACGTCGGCGGTTCAAGAGACCCAGTACTTC
TRBV2	NA	TRBD2	TRBJ2-7	17	CASSEGQTGTSGRHQYF	TGTGCCAGCAGTGAAGGACAAACCGGGACTAGCGGGAGGCATCAGTACTTC
TRBV6-2/TRBV6-3	once	TRBD1	TRBJ1-1	16	CASNSDRGLGDTEAFF	TGTGCCAGCAATTCCGACAGGGGGCTTGGGGACACTGAAGCTTTCTTT
TRBV12-5	few	NA	TRBJ2-1	13	CASGSPTHNEQFF	TGTGCTAGTGGTTCTCCGACCCACAATGAGCAGTTCTTC
TRBV7-9	NA	TRBD1	TRBJ1-6	15	CASSFRDRVDSPLHF	TGTGCCAGCAGCTTCCGGGACAGGGTGGATTCACCCCTCCACTTT
TRBV20-1	NA	NA	TRBJ2-1	11	CSAILAWEQFF	TGCAGTGCTATACTAGCATGGGAGCAGTTCTTC
TRBV28	NA	TRBD2	TRBJ2-7	17	CASSLSYLLADTYEQYF	TGTGCCAGCAGTTTATCTTATTTACTAGCGGATACCTACGAGCAGTACTTC
TRBV7-9	NA	TRBD2	TRBJ2-7	14	CASSLVISGNEQYF	TGTGCCAGCAGCTTAGTGATTAGCGGGAACGAGCAGTACTTC
TRBV13	few	NA	TRBJ1-3	15	CASSPDRLSGNTIYF	TGTGCCAGCAGCCCAGACAGGCTTTCTGGAAACACCATATATTTT
TRBV12-3/TRBV12-4	NA	NA	TRBJ2-7	12	CASSLSGPEQYF	TGTGCCAGCAGTTTATCAGGGCCCGAGCAGTACTTC
TRBV7-8	NA	NA	TRBJ1-6	12	CASSVSDSPLHF	TGTGCCAGCAGCGTCAGTGATTCACCCCTCCACTTT
TRBV7-8	NA	NA	TRBJ2-7	17	CASSPHRTRTATGEQYF	TGTGCCAGCAGCCCCCATCGTACCAGGACAGCCACTGGCGAGCAGTACTTC
TRBV20-1	few	TRBD2	TRBJ2-5	16	CSPRPASGSPQETQYF	TGCAGCCCTCGACCTGCTAGCGGATCCCCCCAAGAGACCCAGTACTTC
TRBV4-2	NA	NA	TRBJ2-2	14	CASSHDQEAGELFF	TGTGCCAGCAGCCATGACCAAGAGGCCGGGGAGCTGTTTTTT
TRBV15	NA	TRBD1	TRBJ2-7	16	CATSRDVGTAAREQYF	TGTGCCACCAGCAGAGACGTCGGGACAGCGGCTAGGGAGCAGTACTTC
TRBV10-3	NA	NA	TRBJ1-1	15	CAISDPGRANTEAFF	TGTGCCATCAGTGACCCCGGGAGGGCCAACACTGAAGCTTTCTTT
TRBV20-1	NA	TRBD1	TRBJ2-7	11	CRGDSTYEQYF	TGCAGGGGGGACAGTACCTACGAGCAGTACTTC
TRBV20-1	NA	NA	TRBJ2-1	14	CSARAGVVDNEQFF	TGCAGTGCTAGAGCGGGAGTAGTGGACAATGAGCAGTTCTTC
TRBV7-3	NA	NA	TRBJ2-5	15	CASSLKLGNQETQYF	TGTGCCAGCAGCTTAAAACTAGGGAACCAAGAGACCCAGTACTTC
TRBV5-1	many	NA	TRBJ1-1	14	CASSLGVLNTEAFF	TGCGCCAGCAGCTTGGGGGTTCTGAACACTGAAGCTTTCTTT
TRBV9	many	NA	TRBJ2-1	14	CASSANRESNEQFF	TGTGCCAGCAGCGCTAACAGGGAAAGCAATGAGCAGTTCTTC
TRBV7-8	NA	TRBD2	TRBJ2-1	15	CASSRTSGRGYEQFF	TGTGCCAGCAGCCGGACTAGCGGGAGAGGGTATGAGCAGTTCTTC
TRBV2	NA	NA	TRBJ2-2	14	CASSELLNTGELFF	TGTGCCAGCAGTGAACTCTTGAACACCGGGGAGCTGTTTTTT
TRBV29-1	NA	NA	TRBJ1-1	13	CSVEGHQNTEAFF	TGCAGCGTTGAGGGACACCAGAACACTGAAGCTTTCTTT
TRBV10-3	NA	NA	TRBJ1-1	13	CAITRDSNTEAFF	TGTGCCATCACCAGGGACTCGAACACTGAAGCTTTCTTT
TRBV12-3/TRBV12-4	NA	TRBD2	TRBJ2-1	15	CASSFGGRVYNEQFF	TGTGCCAGCAGTTTCGGCGGGAGGGTCTACAATGAGCAGTTCTTC
TRBV5-1	NA	TRBD2	TRBJ2-5	16	CASSYLSTSGQETQYF	TGCGCCAGCAGCTACCTCTCGACTAGCGGCCAAGAGACCCAGTACTTC
TRBV3-1	NA	NA	TRBJ1-6	14	CASSQHHDNSPLHF	TGTGCCAGCAGCCAACACCACGATAATTCACCCCTCCACTTT
TRBV20-1	few	NA	TRBJ2-5	14	CSAIRGSVEETQYF	TGCAGTGCTATAAGGGGTTCTGTAGAAGAGACCCAGTACTTC
TRBV20-1	few	NA	TRBJ2-3	14	CSATEGQSTDTQYF	TGCAGTGCCACAGAGGGGCAAAGCACAGATACGCAGTATTTT
TRBV28	NA	TRBD1	TRBJ2-7	14	CASTRTGVRYEQYF	TGTGCCAGCACCCGGACAGGGGTGCGCTACGAGCAGTACTTC
TRBV7-3	NA	NA	TRBJ2-2	14	CASSVDSVPGELFF	TGTGCCAGCAGCGTCGACAGCGTTCCCGGGGAGCTGTTTTTT
TRBV29-1	many	TRBD1	TRBJ2-5	13	CSVVGQGGETQYF	TGCAGCGTTGTTGGACAGGGAGGAGAGACCCAGTACTTC
TRBV5-1	few	NA	TRBJ1-4	15	CASSSTAATNEKLFF	TGCGCCAGCAGCTCGACAGCCGCAACTAATGAAAAACTGTTTTTT
TRBV20-1	NA	NA	TRBJ2-7	14	CSAKRTGNSYEQYF	TGCAGTGCCAAGAGGACGGGTAACTCCTACGAGCAGTACTTC
TRBV2	NA	NA	TRBJ2-1	16	CASTRRSGDSYNEQFF	TGTGCCAGCACCCGCCGGTCGGGGGACTCCTACAATGAGCAGTTCTTC
TRBV6-2/TRBV6-3	few	TRBD2	TRBJ2-1	19	CASRSAGTSGSPSYNEQFF	TGTGCCAGCAGATCAGCCGGGACTAGCGGGTCTCCTTCCTACAATGAGCAGTTCTTC
TRBV20-1	NA	TRBD2	TRBJ2-1	14	CSARVGTRVDEQFF	TGCAGTGCTAGAGTTGGGACTAGAGTCGATGAGCAGTTCTTC
TRBV28	few	TRBD2	TRBJ2-7	13	CASSLGGREKQYF	TGTGCCAGCAGTTTGGGTGGGCGGGAGAAGCAGTACTTC
TRBV5-1	NA	NA	TRBJ1-1	14	CASTQGLLNTEAFF	TGCGCCAGCACCCAGGGTCTCCTGAACACTGAAGCCTTCTTT
TRBV6-2/TRBV6-3	NA	TRBD1	TRBJ2-1	15	CASSTGQGAYNEQFF	TGTGCCAGCAGTACGGGACAGGGAGCCTACAATGAGCAGTTCTTC
TRBV20-1	many	NA	TRBJ1-1	15	CSAREGGGGSTEAFF	TGCAGTGCTAGAGAAGGGGGAGGGGGTAGCACTGAAGCTTTCTTT
TRBV20-1	NA	NA	TRBJ1-2	12	CSARDGNYGYTF	TGCAGTGCACGGGACGGCAACTATGGCTACACCTTC
TRBV7-2	few	NA	TRBJ2-3	15	CASSPGEAEGYTQYF	TGTGCCAGCAGCCCAGGAGAAGCGGAGGGTTATACGCAGTATTTT
TRBV4-2	few	TRBD2	TRBJ2-1	17	CASSQEGGRAFYNEQFF	TGTGCCAGCAGCCAAGAGGGCGGGAGGGCATTCTACAATGAGCAGTTCTTC
TRBV27	NA	NA	TRBJ1-1	13	CASSYLRQTEAFF	TGTGCCAGCAGTTATCTCCGGCAAACTGAAGCTTTCTTT
TRBV21-1	few	NA	TRBJ2-1	18	CASSSLTASGTIHNEQFF	TGTGCCAGCAGCTCCCTCACCGCTAGCGGAACCATACACAATGAGCAGTTCTTC
TRBV5-1	few	TRBD2	TRBJ2-1	13	CASSSGLAGGSFF	TGCGCCAGCAGCTCGGGACTAGCGGGAGGGTCGTTCTTC
TRBV7-6	few	NA	TRBJ2-1	16	CASSLVSGGKYNEQFF	TGTGCCAGCAGCTTAGTTTCAGGAGGGAAGTACAATGAGCAGTTCTTC
TRBV20-1	many	TRBD2	TRBJ2-3	16	CSAPGLAGGYTDTQYF	TGCAGTGCCCCGGGACTAGCGGGAGGTTACACAGATACGCAGTATTTT
TRBV20-1	NA	NA	TRBJ1-4	15	CSARDPGRANEKLFF	TGCAGTGCTAGAGACCCGGGACGGGCTAATGAAAAACTGTTTTTT